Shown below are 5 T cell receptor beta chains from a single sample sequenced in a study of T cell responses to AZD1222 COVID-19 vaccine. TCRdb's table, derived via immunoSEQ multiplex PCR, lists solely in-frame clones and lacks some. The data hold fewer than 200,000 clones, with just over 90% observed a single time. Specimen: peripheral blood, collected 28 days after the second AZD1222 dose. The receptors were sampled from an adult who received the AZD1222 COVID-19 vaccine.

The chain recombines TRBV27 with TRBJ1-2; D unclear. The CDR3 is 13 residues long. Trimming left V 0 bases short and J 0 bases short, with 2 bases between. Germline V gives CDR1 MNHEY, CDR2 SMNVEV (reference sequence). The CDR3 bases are TGTGCCAGCAGTTTATCGCCTAACTATGGCTACACCTTC. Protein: CASSLSPNYGYTF.

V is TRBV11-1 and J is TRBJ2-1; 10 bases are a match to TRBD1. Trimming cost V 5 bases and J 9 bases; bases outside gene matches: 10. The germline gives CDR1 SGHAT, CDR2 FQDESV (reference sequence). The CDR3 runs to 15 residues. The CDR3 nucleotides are TGTGCCAGCAGCACCCGGGACAGGGGCGCGAGTGAGCAGTTCTTC. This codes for CASSTRDRGASEQFF.

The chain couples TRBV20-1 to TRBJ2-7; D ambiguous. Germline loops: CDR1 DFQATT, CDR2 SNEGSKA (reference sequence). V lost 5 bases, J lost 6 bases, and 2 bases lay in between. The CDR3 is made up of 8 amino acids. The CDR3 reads CSAGEQYF. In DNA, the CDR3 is TGCAGTGCTGGCGAGCAGTACTTC.

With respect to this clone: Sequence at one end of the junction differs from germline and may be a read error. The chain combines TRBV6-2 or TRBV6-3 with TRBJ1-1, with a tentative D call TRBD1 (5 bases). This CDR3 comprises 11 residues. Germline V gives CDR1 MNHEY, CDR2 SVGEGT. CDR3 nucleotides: TGTGCCAGCAGTTATCGGGACCGTCGTCTCTTT. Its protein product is CASSYRDRRLF.

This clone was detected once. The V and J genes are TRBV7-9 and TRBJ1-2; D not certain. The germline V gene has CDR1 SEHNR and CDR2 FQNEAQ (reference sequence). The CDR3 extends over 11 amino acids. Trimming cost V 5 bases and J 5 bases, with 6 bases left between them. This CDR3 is CASSAQYGYTF. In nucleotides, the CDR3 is TGTGCCAGCAGCGCCCAATATGGCTACACCTTC.